A selection of T cell receptor beta chains follows, all from one sample in a study of monozygotic twins with inflammatory bowel disease. TCRdb reanalyzed the 5' RACE reads, giving one entry per CDR3 protein sequence and no DNA. Recorded here are about 93,000 distinct CDR3 sequences; the top ten clones represent 6% to 9.5%. The specimen was blood. These receptors all stem from a human donor with ulcerative colitis or Crohn's disease, or a healthy co-twin of an affected twin (not recorded which). Each CDR3 is given with its conserved first and last residue.

V,J,CDR3
TRBV7-6,TRBJ2-1,CASSSNGYSGRPGYNEQFF
TRBV15,TRBJ2-3,CATSRDKKGTDTQYF
TRBV12-3/TRBV12-4,TRBJ1-2,CASSGGQGAYGYTF
TRBV20-1,TRBJ2-3,CSPWIPRTDTQYF
TRBV27,TRBJ2-3,CASSLTSADTQYF
TRBV20-1,TRBJ2-7,CSASPETGYIYEQYF
TRBV4-2,TRBJ1-5,CASSPPNQPQHF
TRBV5-1,TRBJ1-1,CASSPLTVASEAFF
TRBV5-6,TRBJ2-5,CASSYLNRNRGQYF
TRBV6-1,TRBJ2-7,CASRRDGYEQYF
TRBV6-5,TRBJ2-7,CASSYGVPRDEQYF
TRBV12-3/TRBV12-4,TRBJ1-1,CASSLVAGTTEAFF
TRBV5-5,TRBJ2-5,CASSYWTEETQYF
TRBV6-6,TRBJ2-1,CASSPYQYNEQFF
TRBV5-6,TRBJ1-3,CASRPGTGYGNTIYF
TRBV6-1,TRBJ1-2,CASSPDGGNLPYGYTF
TRBV18,TRBJ2-3,CASSPRIGTDTQYF
TRBV20-1,TRBJ2-7,CSALHDRVDRYEQYF
TRBV5-1,TRBJ1-1,CASSSGQGEAFF
TRBV20-1,TRBJ2-7,CSASIPSSYEQYF
TRBV5-1,TRBJ1-1,CASSFSAEAFF
TRBV25-1,TRBJ2-7,CASSEYGRGPAEQYF
TRBV11-2,TRBJ2-7,CASSLSPVLREQYF
TRBV11-1,TRBJ1-5,CASSLSGGAGKSNQPQHF
TRBV7-3,TRBJ1-1,CASSLGPGALNTEAFF
TRBV20-1,TRBJ1-5,CSAPRGGDQPQHF
TRBV18,TRBJ1-2,CASSPQQEHALTF
TRBV11-1,TRBJ2-1,CASSPSWGYSYNEQFF
TRBV7-9,TRBJ2-7,CASSRTASRNEQYF
TRBV27,TRBJ2-5,CASSLTPNRGETQYF
TRBV6-1,TRBJ1-2,CASSEAALNYGYTF
TRBV7-8,TRBJ2-7,CASSQDRGGMGYEQYF
TRBV5-1,TRBJ2-4,CASSLDGHRGIQYF
TRBV27,TRBJ1-5,CASRSLRQGEYQPQHF
TRBV20-1,TRBJ2-7,CSARASGGTASKYEQYF
TRBV18,TRBJ2-7,CASSHGTGTGSSEQYF
TRBV5-1,TRBJ2-2,CASADRLHSGELFF
TRBV18,TRBJ2-3,CASTTSGGTIDTQYF
TRBV14,TRBJ1-2,CASSQVRGYGYTF
TRBV29-1,TRBJ1-1,CSGDRAMNTEAFF
TRBV5-4,TRBJ2-3,CASSLNRGLGDTQYF
TRBV12-3/TRBV12-4,TRBJ2-7,CASSLRGTEQYF
TRBV12-3/TRBV12-4,TRBJ2-2,CASSFSVTGELFF
TRBV15,TRBJ2-1,CATSRAKNEQFF
TRBV6-1,TRBJ1-2,CASSESVGGSYGYTF
TRBV7-2,TRBJ2-2,CASSLNWGTGELFF
TRBV5-1,TRBJ2-1,CASSLGLAGGINEQFF
TRBV29-1,TRBJ2-2,CSVRVSFTGELFF
TRBV2,TRBJ1-4,CASTLQGAREKLFF
TRBV6-5,TRBJ1-1,CASSYTSYTEAFF
TRBV2,TRBJ1-2,CASSEPSGQGSYTF
TRBV5-1,TRBJ2-3,CASSPNRETTDTQYF
TRBV18,TRBJ1-1,CASSPPYGGWAEAFF
TRBV12-3/TRBV12-4,TRBJ1-2,CASRPRDRAYGYTF